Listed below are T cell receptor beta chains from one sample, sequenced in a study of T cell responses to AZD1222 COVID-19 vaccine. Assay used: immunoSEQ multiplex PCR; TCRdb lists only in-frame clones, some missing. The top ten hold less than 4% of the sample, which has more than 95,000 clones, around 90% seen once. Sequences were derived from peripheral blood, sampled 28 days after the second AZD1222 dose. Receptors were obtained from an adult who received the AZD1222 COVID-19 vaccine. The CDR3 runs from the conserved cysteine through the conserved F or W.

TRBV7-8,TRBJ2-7,CASTHLGQFLSVSAYEQYF
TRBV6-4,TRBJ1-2,CASSLESGRGGYTF
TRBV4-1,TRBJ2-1,CASSQESGLYNEQFF
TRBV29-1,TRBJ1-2,CSVGPLDRPGTNYGYTF
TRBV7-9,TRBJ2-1,CASSFGGGFNNEQFF
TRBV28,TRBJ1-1,CASGEVAGGTTEAFF
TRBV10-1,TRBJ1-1,CASSESGQILGTEAFF
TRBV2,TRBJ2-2,CARSYGGYTGELFF
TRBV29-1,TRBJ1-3,CSVEGPGGTIYF
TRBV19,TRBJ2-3,CASRVASTDTQYF
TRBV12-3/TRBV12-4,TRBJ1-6,CASNRGPNSPLHF
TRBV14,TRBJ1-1,CASSQDGLMNTEAFF
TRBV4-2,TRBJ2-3,CASSQDTSADTQYF
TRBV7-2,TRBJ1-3,CASSPMGGNAGNTIYF
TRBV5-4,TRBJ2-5,CATVGFGETQYF
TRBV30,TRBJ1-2,CAWSSQGYGYTF
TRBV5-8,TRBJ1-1,CASSPSVPLNTEAFF
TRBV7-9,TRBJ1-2,CASSFPDRGDYGYTF
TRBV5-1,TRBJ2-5,CASVKIDRILETQYF
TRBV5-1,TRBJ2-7,CASSLVGTGHYEQYF
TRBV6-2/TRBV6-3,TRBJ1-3,CASSYNQAVKNSGNTIYF
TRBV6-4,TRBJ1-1,CASSDSKHTEAFF